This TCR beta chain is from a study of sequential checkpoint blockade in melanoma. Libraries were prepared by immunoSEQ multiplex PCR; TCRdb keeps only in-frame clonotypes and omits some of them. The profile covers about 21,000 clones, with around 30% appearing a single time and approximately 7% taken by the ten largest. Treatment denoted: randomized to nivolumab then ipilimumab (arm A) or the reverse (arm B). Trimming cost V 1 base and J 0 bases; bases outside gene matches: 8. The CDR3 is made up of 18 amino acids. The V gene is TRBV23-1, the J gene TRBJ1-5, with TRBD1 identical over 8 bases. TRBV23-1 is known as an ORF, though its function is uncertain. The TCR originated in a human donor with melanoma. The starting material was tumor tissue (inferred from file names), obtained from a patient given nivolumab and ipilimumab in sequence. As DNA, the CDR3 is TGCGCCAGCAGTCAATTTTTGCGGACAGGGAATAGCAATCAGCCCCAGCATTTT. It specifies CASSQFLRTGNSNQPQHF.